This is a list of T cell receptor beta chains from one sample in a study of cytomegalovirus exposure and HLA in healthy donors. Using immunoSEQ multiplex PCR, the repertoire was profiled, and TCRdb retains in-frame clones only, with some absent. The sample comprises about 140,000 clones, over 65% of which are singletons, and around 3.2% rests with the top ten. Sequenced: PBMCs. Receptor source: a female donor in good health and CMV-seronegative. The CDR3 runs from the conserved cysteine through the conserved F or W. The D gene is left open where the match is weak. Expanded clones get a size class; other rows say once, few or many, or leave the size out.

j_call d_call clone_size v_call cdr3_nt cdr3_aa
TRBJ1-6 - - TRBV4-1 TGCGCCAGCAGCCAAACAGGGACAACCTATAATTCACCCCTCCACTTT CASSQTGTTYNSPLHF
TRBJ2-3 - - TRBV27 TGTGCCAGCAGTTATTTACGACTAGGCGAGACAGATACGCAGTATTTT CASSYLRLGETDTQYF
TRBJ1-5 - - TRBV28 TGTGCCAGCAGTTCGCCTTGGGAAACAGGGAATAGCAATCAGCCCCAGCATTTT CASSSPWETGNSNQPQHF
TRBJ1-2 TRBD1 - TRBV19 TGTGCCAGTAGGGGGACAGAGCCTAACTATGGCTACACCTTC CASRGTEPNYGYTF
TRBJ2-5 TRBD2 - TRBV19 TGTGCCACCACGACTAGCGGGAGTTCTGAGACCCAGTACTTC CATTTSGSSETQYF
TRBJ1-2 TRBD1 few TRBV4-1 TGCGCCAGCAGCCAGGGACAGGGGGCTAACTATGGCTACACCTTC CASSQGQGANYGYTF
TRBJ1-1 - - TRBV13 TGTGCCAGCAGCCTGGAGAGGAACACTGAAGCTTTCTTT CASSLERNTEAFF
TRBJ2-7 TRBD2 few TRBV5-1 TGCGCCAGCAGCCCCGTTGGACTAGCGGGACCCCGGGACGAGCAGTACTTC CASSPVGLAGPRDEQYF
TRBJ1-4 TRBD1 once TRBV11-2 TGTGCCAGCAGCCGGACAGGGGGAGGCTTTAGCGGTGAAAAACTGTTTTTT CASSRTGGGFSGEKLFF
TRBJ1-6 - - TRBV30 TGTGCCTGGGGAGGTTCACCCCTCCACTTT CAWGGSPLHF
TRBJ1-3 - - TRBV5-4 TGTGCCAGCAGCCCACAGCCCGCAGGGGGAAACACCATATATTTT CASSPQPAGGNTIYF
TRBJ2-1 TRBD2 - TRBV4-1 TGCGCCAGCAGCCTGGGACTAGCCGGCTACAATGAGCAGTTCTTC CASSLGLAGYNEQFF
TRBJ2-3 - - TRBV7-2 TGTGCCAGCAGCATTACAGGGTTAACCACAGATACGCAGTATTTT CASSITGLTTDTQYF
TRBJ2-1 TRBD2 few TRBV4-1 TGCGCCAGCAGCCAAGTAGCGGGAGGGCCAAAATACAATGAGCAGTTCTTC CASSQVAGGPKYNEQFF
TRBJ1-3 - - TRBV19 TGTGCCAGTATAGAGGGCAACAGCGGAAACACCATATATTTT CASIEGNSGNTIYF
TRBJ1-2 - - TRBV29-1 TGCAGCGTCCTACACCCTACAGGGTCAAACGACTATGGCTACACCTTC CSVLHPTGSNDYGYTF
TRBJ2-7 TRBD1 - TRBV2 TGTGCCAGCAAAGGATTGGGGGACAGGTCCTACGAGCAGTACTTC CASKGLGDRSYEQYF
TRBJ1-1 - - TRBV7-9 TGTGCCAGCGCTAGGACTTCCATGAACCCTGAAGCTTTCTTT CASARTSMNPEAFF
TRBJ2-7 TRBD1 - TRBV5-1 TGCGCCAGCAGGGCGGGACAGGGTGTATCCTACGAGCAGTACTTC CASRAGQGVSYEQYF
TRBJ1-4 - few TRBV4-1 TGCGCCAGCACCACAGGGAAGGACGAAAAACTGTTTTTT CASTTGKDEKLFF
TRBJ2-5 - - TRBV7-8 TGTGCCAGCAGCTTAGGGTTGCGGGGTGGGGAGACCCAGTACTTC CASSLGLRGGETQYF
TRBJ1-1 TRBD1 - TRBV14 TGTGCCAGCAGCCTCTCCGGGACAGGATTCTCCACTGAAGCTTTCTTT CASSLSGTGFSTEAFF
TRBJ2-5 TRBD1 once TRBV29-1 TGCAGCGTTGATATGACAGGGGGGAAGACCCAGTACTTC CSVDMTGGKTQYF
TRBJ2-3 TRBD2 - TRBV5-6 TGTGCCACCCGAACGTGGCGGGGGGCCCCGGCTCCAACAGATACGCAGTATTTT CATRTWRGAPAPTDTQYF
TRBJ1-2 TRBD1 - TRBV7-6 TGTGCCAGCAGCCCTGGGGGGACAGGAGACTTCTATGGCTACACCTTC CASSPGGTGDFYGYTF
TRBJ2-1 TRBD2 - TRBV7-9 TGTGCCAGCAGCCCGCCGATCCTTAGCGGGGATGAGCAGTTCTTC CASSPPILSGDEQFF
TRBJ2-7 - - TRBV6-5 TGTGCCAGCAGTTACGGTAGTAGCTTGTACGAGCAGTGCTTC CASSYGSSLYEQCF
TRBJ2-3 - - TRBV20-1 TGCAGTGCTAGACCTGGCCTGGCGCAGTATTTT CSARPGLAQYF
TRBJ1-2 - - TRBV6-1 TGTGCCAGCAGTGGGGGTGAACTAGCAGGGAACTATGGCTACACCTTC CASSGGELAGNYGYTF
TRBJ2-7 TRBD2 - TRBV19 TGTGCCAGTAGTGTACTACCTAGCGGGAGATACCCCGAGCAGTACTTC CASSVLPSGRYPEQYF
TRBJ2-2 TRBD1 - TRBV28 TGTGCCAGCAGTTTAACGAGGGGGCTCGGGGCCGGGGAGCTGTTTTTT CASSLTRGLGAGELFF
TRBJ2-5 - once TRBV29-1 TGCAGCGTTGCTAGGACAGAACAAGAGACCCAGTACTTC CSVARTEQETQYF
TRBJ1-1 - - TRBV2 TGTGCCAGCAGTGAAGCCCGGGGTTTGAACACTGAAGCTTTCTTT CASSEARGLNTEAFF
TRBJ2-2 TRBD1 few TRBV4-3 TGCGCCAGCAGCTTCGGGACAGGGGACACCGGGGAGCTGTTTTTT CASSFGTGDTGELFF
TRBJ2-3 TRBD2 few TRBV4-2 TGTGCCAGCAGCCAGTCTGGCGGGGGGAATGCGGGTACGCAGTATTTT CASSQSGGGNAGTQYF
TRBJ1-5 - - TRBV15 TGTGCCACCAGCAGAGATGGCAGGGGCCCCCAGCCCCAGCATTTT CATSRDGRGPQPQHF
TRBJ1-2 - - TRBV6-1 TGTGCCAGCAGTGATGGATTGTCAGGGACTGCAGGATATGGCTACCCCTTC CASSDGLSGTAGYGYPF
TRBJ2-7 TRBD1 - TRBV15 TGTGCCACCAGCAGAAGGTCCGCGCAGGGGGCGCGGAACGAGCAGTACTTC CATSRRSAQGARNEQYF
TRBJ1-2 TRBD1 - TRBV7-9 TGTGCCAGCAGCGCCCAGGGGGACATCGATGGCTACACCTTC CASSAQGDIDGYTF
TRBJ1-2 - - TRBV11-2 TGTGCCAGCAGCCCCGGCTTTCGACAGCGGGCCCTTTCTAACTATGGCTACACCTTC CASSPGFRQRALSNYGYTF
TRBJ2-2 TRBD2 once TRBV19 TGTGCCAGTAGCCAGGGGACTAGCGGTGTAGGCGGGGAGCTGTTTTTT CASSQGTSGVGGELFF